These T cell receptor beta chains were read from a single sample in a study of response to subunit inactivated influenza vaccine. TCRdb used MiXCR to reprocess the RT-PCR reads, holding one entry per CDR3 protein. This table has under 750,000 distinct CDR3 sequences, 12% appearing once. The sample consisted of PBMCs from blood, taken on the day of vaccination. The source is a man between 45 and 60 years old who received an inactivated influenza vaccine. The CDR3 runs from the conserved cysteine through the conserved F or W. Each record gives: clone size, D gene, V gene, J gene, CDR3 protein, CDR3 DNA. The D gene is left open where the match is weak. Rows give clone size only sometimes, using once, few, many, or a class for an expanded clone.

>few|-|TRBV29-1|TRBJ2-3
CSVEDRGSQDTQYF
TGCAGCGTTGAAGACAGGGGTTCACAAGATACGCAGTATTTT
>-|TRBD2|TRBV4-2|TRBJ2-7
CASSQDLASGSYEQYF
TGTGCCAGCAGCCAAGATCTCGCTAGCGGGAGTTACGAGCAGTACTTC
>few|-|TRBV29-1|TRBJ2-7
CSVEGFSGATYEQYF
TGCAGCGTTGAAGGGTTCTCAGGTGCCACCTACGAGCAGTACTTC
>few|-|TRBV20-1|TRBJ2-7
CSARDLEGSSYEQYF
TGCAGTGCTAGAGATCTCGAAGGGTCAAGCTACGAGCAGTACTTC
>-|TRBD1|TRBV4-2|TRBJ1-1
CASSQDPGTGGYEAFF
TGTGCCAGCAGCCAAGATCCGGGGACAGGGGGCTATGAAGCTTTCTTT
>-|TRBD1|TRBV20-1|TRBJ1-6
CSARPTDRASYNSPLHF
TGCAGTGCTAGACCCACGGACAGGGCGTCCTATAATTCACCCCTCCACTTT
>few|-|TRBV3-1|TRBJ2-1
CASSHTGPGNEQFF
TGTGCCAGCAGCCATACGGGACCAGGAAATGAGCAGTTCTTC
>few|-|TRBV20-1|TRBJ2-5
CSARPLLEDQETQYF
TGCAGTGCTAGACCATTACTAGAGGACCAAGAGACCCAGTACTTC
>-|-|TRBV2|TRBJ2-7
CASDLQAPSIYEQYF
TGTGCCAGCGATTTACAGGCCCCATCTATATACGAGCAGTACTTC
>-|TRBD1|TRBV28|TRBJ1-1
CASSSGGQGISAEAFF
TGTGCCAGCAGTTCGGGGGGACAGGGGATCTCTGCTGAAGCTTTCTTT
>few|-|TRBV11-2|TRBJ2-1
CASSPSGAYNEQFF
TGTGCCAGCAGCCCCTCTGGAGCCTACAATGAGCAGTTCTTC
>many|-|TRBV5-1|TRBJ2-1
CASSFRRVEQFF
TGCGCCAGCAGCTTCCGACGCGTGGAGCAGTTCTTC
>few|-|TRBV19|TRBJ2-7
CASSIVPGSSYEQYF
TGTGCCAGTAGTATAGTGCCAGGGAGCTCCTACGAGCAGTACTTC
>-|-|TRBV14|TRBJ2-2
CASSQERQTGELFF
TGTGCCAGCAGCCAGGAACGACAGACCGGGGAGCTGTTTTTT
>few|TRBD2|TRBV20-1|TRBJ2-7
CSALGGLAYEQYF
TGCAGTGCTTTAGGGGGACTAGCCTACGAGCAGTACTTC
>few|TRBD1|TRBV5-1|TRBJ2-1
CASSLTGQGAYNEQFF
TGCGCCAGCAGCTTGACGGGCCAGGGGGCTTACAATGAGCAGTTCTTC
>many|TRBD1|TRBV20-1|TRBJ2-7
CSARVVTGADEQYF
TGCAGTGCTAGAGTTGTGACAGGGGCGGACGAGCAGTACTTC
>-|TRBD1|TRBV28|TRBJ2-5
CASSCRRDRGQETQYF
TGTGCCAGCAGTTGCAGACGAGACAGGGGTCAAGAGACCCAGTACTTC
>few|-|TRBV6-1|TRBJ2-7
CASRDSGTYEQYF
TGTGCCAGCCGGGACAGCGGGACCTACGAGCAGTACTTC
>-|-|TRBV29-1|TRBJ1-1
CSVEVGTEAFF
TGCAGCGTTGAGGTAGGGACTGAAGCTTTCTTT
>few|-|TRBV6-5|TRBJ1-1
CASSFSGGGRNTEAFF
TGTGCCAGCAGTTTCTCCGGCGGGGGGCGGAACACTGAAGCTTTCTTT
>many|TRBD1|TRBV9|TRBJ2-3
CASSGGTGGVDTQYF
TGTGCCAGCAGCGGTGGGACAGGGGGCGTTGATACGCAGTATTTT
>few|-|TRBV11-2|TRBJ2-7
CASSPSRQKIYEQYF
TGTGCCAGCAGCCCATCCAGACAGAAAATCTACGAGCAGTACTTC
>few|-|TRBV5-1|TRBJ2-1
CASSRAQGAQFF
TGCGCCAGCAGTCGCGCTCAGGGAGCCCAGTTCTTC
>-|-|TRBV4-1|TRBJ2-5
CASSQSWRGGSQETQYF
TGCGCCAGCAGCCAAAGTTGGAGGGGGGGGTCGCAAGAGACCCAGTACTTC
>-|-|TRBV20-1|TRBJ2-1
CSARGASLVYNEQFF
TGCAGTGCTAGAGGAGCATCTCTCGTATACAATGAGCAGTTCTTC
>few|TRBD1|TRBV5-1|TRBJ2-5
CASSLGTGGGETQYF
TGCGCCAGCAGCTTGGGGACAGGGGGAGGAGAGACCCAGTACTTC
>few|-|TRBV5-1|TRBJ2-5
CASNPRGPLDQETQYF
TGCGCCAGCAATCCCAGGGGCCCTCTGGACCAAGAGACCCAGTACTTC
>few|-|TRBV12-3/TRBV12-4|TRBJ1-2
CASRMSPTIYDYGYTF
TGTGCCAGCAGGATGAGTCCGACTATATACGACTATGGCTACACCTTC
>-|TRBD2|TRBV3-1|TRBJ2-3
CASSHQGGLASDTQYF
TGTGCCAGCAGCCATCAGGGGGGACTAGCGTCGGATACGCAGTATTTT
>few|TRBD2|TRBV6-1|TRBJ2-7
CASSSSGVSSYEQYF
TGTGCCAGCAGCAGTAGCGGGGTGAGCTCCTACGAGCAGTACTTC
>-|TRBD2|TRBV12-3/TRBV12-4|TRBJ2-5
CASSLGLAGEQETQYF
TGTGCCAGCAGTTTGGGTCTAGCGGGGGAGCAAGAGACCCAGTACTTC
>many|-|TRBV29-1|TRBJ1-6
CSVGGGDSPLHF
TGCAGCGTTGGAGGAGGAGATTCACCCCTCCACTTT
>-|TRBD1|TRBV28|TRBJ1-5
CASSPQGEVQPQHF
TGTGCCAGCAGCCCGCAGGGGGAGGTTCAGCCCCAGCATTTT
>many|-|TRBV12-3/TRBV12-4|TRBJ1-5
CASSSIGGQPQHF
TGTGCCAGCAGTTCCATAGGTGGTCAGCCCCAGCATTTT
>-|-|TRBV20-1|TRBJ2-5
CSAPSWGRETQYF
TGCAGTGCTCCAAGCTGGGGCCGAGAGACCCAGTACTTC
>-|TRBD2|TRBV20-1|TRBJ2-5
CSARPTGLAGGETQYF
TGCAGTGCTAGACCAACCGGACTAGCGGGAGGGGAGACCCAGTACTTC
>-|TRBD1|TRBV4-1|TRBJ1-2
CASSQDSGGGNYGYTF
TGCGCCAGCAGCCAAGATTCAGGGGGGGGAAACTATGGCTACACCTTC
>-|-|TRBV6-2/TRBV6-3|TRBJ2-7
CASSYGPYEQYF
TGTGCCAGCAGTTACGGTCCCTACGAGCAGTACTTC
>-|-|TRBV9|TRBJ2-2
CASSFYTQARTGELFF
TGTGCCAGCAGCTTCTACACTCAGGCAAGGACCGGGGAGCTGTTTTTT
>-|TRBD1|TRBV7-8|TRBJ1-6
CASSDRDSLFSRNSPLHF
TGTGCCAGCAGCGACAGGGACAGTCTCTTCAGCCGGAACTCACCCCTCCACTTT
>few|-|TRBV15|TRBJ2-7
CATSRDGPGPSLVEQYF
TGTGCCACCAGCAGAGATGGCCCGGGACCATCTCTAGTGGAGCAGTACTTC
>-|-|TRBV5-5|TRBJ2-3
CASGLAERTDTQYF
TGTGCCAGCGGCTTGGCGGAACGAACAGATACGCAGTATTTT